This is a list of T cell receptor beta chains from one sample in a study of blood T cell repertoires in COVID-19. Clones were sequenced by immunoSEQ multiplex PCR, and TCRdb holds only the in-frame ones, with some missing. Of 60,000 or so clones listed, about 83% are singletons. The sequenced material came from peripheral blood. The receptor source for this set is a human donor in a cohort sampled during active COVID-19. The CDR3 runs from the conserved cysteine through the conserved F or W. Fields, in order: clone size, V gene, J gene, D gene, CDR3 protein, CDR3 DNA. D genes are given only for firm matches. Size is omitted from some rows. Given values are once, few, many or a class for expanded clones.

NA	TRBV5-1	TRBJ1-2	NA	CASSSQQGNYGYTF	TGCGCCAGCAGCTCACAACAGGGTAACTATGGCTACACCTTC
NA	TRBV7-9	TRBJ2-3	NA	CASSPGTSTDTQYF	TGTGCCAGCAGCCCAGGAACTAGCACAGATACGCAGTATTTT
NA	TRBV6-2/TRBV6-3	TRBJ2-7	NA	CASSHYGHSYEQYF	TGTGCCAGCAGTCACTACGGACATTCCTACGAGCAGTACTTC
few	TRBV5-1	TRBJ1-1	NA	CASFPGKSPTEAFF	TGCGCCAGCTTTCCGGGTAAATCCCCCACTGAAGCTTTCTTT
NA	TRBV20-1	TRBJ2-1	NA	CSAHSYNEQFF	TGCAGTGCTCATTCCTACAATGAGCAGTTCTTC
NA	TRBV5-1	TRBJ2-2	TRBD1	CASSFRTGLTGELFF	TGCGCCAGCAGCTTTAGGACAGGTCTGACCGGGGAGCTGTTTTTT
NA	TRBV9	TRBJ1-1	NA	CASSAEVGRGGTEAFF	TGTGCCAGCAGCGCGGAGGTGGGACGGGGGGGCACTGAAGCTTTCTTT
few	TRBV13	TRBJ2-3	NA	CASSLLGQSTDTQYF	TGTGCCAGCAGCTTACTAGGCCAGAGCACAGATACGCAGTATTTT
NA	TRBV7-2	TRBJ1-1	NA	CASSPGAANTEAFF	TGTGCCAGCAGCCCAGGGGCCGCGAACACTGAAGCTTTCTTT
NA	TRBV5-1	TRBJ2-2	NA	CASSSVTTNTGELFF	TGCGCCAGCAGCTCGGTGACAACGAACACCGGGGAGCTGTTTTTT
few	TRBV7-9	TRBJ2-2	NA	CASSFPLGAPNTGELFF	TGTGCCAGCAGCTTTCCTCTGGGGGCGCCCAACACCGGGGAGCTGTTTTTT
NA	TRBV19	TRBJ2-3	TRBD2	CATGGDVTDTQYF	TGTGCCACCGGGGGGGACGTCACAGATACGCAGTATTTT
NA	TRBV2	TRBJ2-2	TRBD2	CASTFTSGNTGELFF	TGTGCCAGCACCTTTACTAGCGGGAACACCGGGGAGCTGTTTTTT
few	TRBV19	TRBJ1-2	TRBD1	CASSEFLGGAGYGYTF	TGTGCCAGTAGTGAATTTCTAGGGGGCGCCGGCTATGGCTACACCTTC
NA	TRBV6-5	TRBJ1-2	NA	CASMKGDYGYTF	TGTGCCAGCATGAAGGGGGACTATGGCTACACCTTC
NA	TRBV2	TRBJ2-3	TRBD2	CASKGTSSTDTQYF	TGTGCCAGCAAGGGGACTAGCAGTACAGATACGCAGTATTTT